This T cell receptor (beta chain) comes out of a study of cytomegalovirus exposure and HLA in healthy donors. Study findings and constraints: A few CMV-associated chains proved CMV antigen-specific in vitro. Donors were assumed by presence/absence analyses to have roughly uniform sequencing depth. Information on immune exposure was restricted to one variable (CMV serostatus).

It was with 60 Vbeta and 13 Jbeta primers that the PCR ran. Sequenced by immunoSEQ multiplex PCR; TCRdb stores in-frame clones only, minus some. Counted here are more than 95,000 clones, 12% to 15% occurring once; the ten biggest clones make up more than 0.65%. As concerns this clone: Its specificity is not known.

Deletions cut 2 bases from V and 8 bases from J, with 10 bases between. The CDR3 length is 12 residues. Germline V lookup: CDR1 SGHTS, CDR2 YDEGEE. The sequence came from a female donor in good health and CMV-seronegative. Sequenced: PBMCs. V is TRBV5-8 and J is TRBJ1-2, with D uncertain. Here the CDR3 DNA reads TGTGCCAGCAGCTTTTCGGGGTCGGGCTACACCTTC. As protein: CASSFSGSGYTF.